The rows below give T cell receptor beta chains drawn from one sample of a study of T cell repertoires in cytomegalovirus infection. The antigens these receptors bind are not known. TCRdb re-called the reads through MiXCR, storing one row per CDR3 protein. The data hold hundreds of thousands of distinct CDR3 sequences, with roughly 31% observed a single time. The sample here was cultured CD8+ T cells from PBMCs, taken from culture after CMV antigen stimulation. These receptors originate from a human donor in good health (CMV status not recorded). Some clones in this sample may be carry-over from other donors' samples. Both conserved end residues are part of each CDR3. Each record gives: clone size, J gene, D gene, V gene, CDR3 length, CDR3 DNA, CDR3 protein. D genes are given only for firm matches. Size is omitted from some rows. Given values are once, few, many or a class for expanded clones.

>few|TRBJ2-4|NA|TRBV4-1|15
TGCGCCAGCAGCCAAGAACCCGGGGTTGGCGGCATTCAGTACTTC
CASSQEPGVGGIQYF
>many|TRBJ2-2|NA|TRBV7-8|16
TGTGCCAGCAGCTTAACCTACGGGCCAAACACCGGGGAGCTGTTTTTT
CASSLTYGPNTGELFF
>NA|TRBJ1-2|NA|TRBV19|16
TGTGCCAGTAGCGATCTGTGGACAACACCACACTATGGCTACACCTTC
CASSDLWTTPHYGYTF
>NA|TRBJ1-2|TRBD1|TRBV27|14
TGTGCCAGCAGTTCCAGGGGGCGTGACTATGGCTACACCTTC
CASSSRGRDYGYTF
>many|TRBJ2-7|TRBD1|TRBV7-6|16
TGTGCCAGCAGCGAGACAGGGGACTTCAGCTCCTACGAGCAGTACTTC
CASSETGDFSSYEQYF
>many|TRBJ1-5|NA|TRBV20-1|13
TGCAGTGCCCGACAGGCTAGCAATCAGCCCCAGCATTTT
CSARQASNQPQHF
>few|TRBJ2-1|NA|TRBV6-2/TRBV6-3|17
TGTGCCAGCAGCTACCGAACGACGGGGGTCCTAAGCAATGAGCAGTTCTTC
CASSYRTTGVLSNEQFF
>NA|TRBJ1-1|NA|TRBV10-3|13
TGTGCCATCAGTCCAGGATTGAACACTGAAGCTTTCTTT
CAISPGLNTEAFF
>few|TRBJ2-6|NA|TRBV11-1|17
TGTGCCAGCAGCGATAATGTTCGGATCTCGGGGGCCAACGTCCTGACTTTC
CASSDNVRISGANVLTF
>many|TRBJ2-5|NA|TRBV12-3/TRBV12-4|14
TGTGCCAGCAGTCTCTACGGGCTCCAAGAGACCCAGTACTTC
CASSLYGLQETQYF
>NA|TRBJ1-2|TRBD1|TRBV7-9|15
TGTGCCAGCAGCTTAGCGAAGGGACAGGTCAATGGCTACACCTTC
CASSLAKGQVNGYTF
>NA|TRBJ2-4|TRBD2|TRBV7-4|17
TGTGCCAGCAGCTTAGGGACTAGCGGGGGCCAAAAAAACATTCAGTACTTC
CASSLGTSGGQKNIQYF
>NA|TRBJ2-3|TRBD1|TRBV28|18
TGTGCCAGCAGTTTAGCGAGGGACAGGGTGGAGGAATGGGATACGCAGTATTTT
CASSLARDRVEEWDTQYF
>NA|TRBJ1-2|NA|TRBV2|14
TGTGCCAGCATCGAAGGGGGACTCCACTATGGCTACACCTTC
CASIEGGLHYGYTF
>NA|TRBJ2-1|TRBD1|TRBV5-5|15
TGTGCCAGCAGCCCACCGGGACAGGGGTCCCCGGGGCAGTTCTTC
CASSPPGQGSPGQFF
>NA|TRBJ2-1|NA|TRBV9|15
TGTGCCAGCAGCGTAGCAGGGGCTGTAGGTAATGAGCAGTTCTTC
CASSVAGAVGNEQFF
>few|TRBJ2-7|TRBD2|TRBV7-8|14
TGTGCCAGCAGCTTCGGACTAGCGGGGCTCGAGCAGTACTTC
CASSFGLAGLEQYF
>NA|TRBJ1-6|NA|TRBV7-9|16
TGTGCCAGCAGCTTAGATGGGGGCGTGTATAATTCACCCCTCCACTTT
CASSLDGGVYNSPLHF
>many|TRBJ2-7|TRBD1|TRBV12-3/TRBV12-4|15
TGTGCCAGCAGCCCCACGGGACAGGGTCCCTACGAGCAGTACTTC
CASSPTGQGPYEQYF
>few|TRBJ2-2|NA|TRBV10-3|13
TGTGCCATCAGTGACACAGGGAACGGGGAGCTGTTTTTT
CAISDTGNGELFF
>few|TRBJ1-2|NA|TRBV6-6|15
TGTGCCAGCAGTTACTTAATCGGGGGGGGGAAAGGCTACACCTTC
CASSYLIGGGKGYTF
>NA|TRBJ2-7|TRBD1|TRBV6-5|16
TGTGCCAGCAGCCTAGGACAGGCCAACCATCCGTACGAGCAGTACTTC
CASSLGQANHPYEQYF
>few|TRBJ2-1|TRBD1|TRBV19|18
TGTGCCAGTAGTATACTCCAGACAGGGGTATTTCGGATCAATGAGCAGTTCTTC
CASSILQTGVFRINEQFF
>many|TRBJ1-3|NA|TRBV7-6|12
TGTGCCAGCACCGACCGGGGAAACACCATATATTTT
CASTDRGNTIYF